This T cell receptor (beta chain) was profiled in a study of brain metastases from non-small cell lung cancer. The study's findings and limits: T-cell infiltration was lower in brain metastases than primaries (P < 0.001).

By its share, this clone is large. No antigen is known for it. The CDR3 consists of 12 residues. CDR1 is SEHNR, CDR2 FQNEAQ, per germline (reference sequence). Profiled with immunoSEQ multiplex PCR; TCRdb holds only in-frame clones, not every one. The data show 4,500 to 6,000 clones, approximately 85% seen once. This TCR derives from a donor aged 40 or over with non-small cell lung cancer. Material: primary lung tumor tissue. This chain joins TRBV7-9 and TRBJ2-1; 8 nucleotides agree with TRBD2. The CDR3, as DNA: TGTGCAGGAGCGGGAGTTTACAATGAGCAGTTCTTC. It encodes CAGAGVYNEQFF.